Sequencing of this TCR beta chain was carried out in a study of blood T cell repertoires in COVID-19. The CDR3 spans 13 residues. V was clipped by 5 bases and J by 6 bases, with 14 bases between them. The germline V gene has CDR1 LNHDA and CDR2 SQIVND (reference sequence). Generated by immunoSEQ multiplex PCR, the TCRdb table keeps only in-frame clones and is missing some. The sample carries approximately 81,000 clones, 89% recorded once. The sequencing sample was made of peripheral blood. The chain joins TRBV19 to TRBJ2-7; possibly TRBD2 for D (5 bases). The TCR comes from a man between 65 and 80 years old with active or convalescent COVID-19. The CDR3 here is CASSPRGGAEQYF. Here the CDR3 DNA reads TGTGCCAGTAGTCCCCGAGGAGGTGCCGAGCAGTACTTC.